These 11 T cell receptor beta chains originate from one sample sequenced in a study of T cells in women clearing cervical HPV infection. Method: immunoSEQ multiplex PCR; TCRdb's copy keeps in-frame clones and lacks some. The specimen's table records 30,000 to 40,000 clones. Material for sequencing was blood buffy coat. These receptors were collected from a woman between 18 and 70 years old with a cervical HPV16 infection that either progressed to CIN3+ or cleared (not recorded which).

About this clone: The read gets to within 3 residues of the CDR3 end, and the germline J gene fills in the rest. The gene calls are TRBV7-8 and TRBJ2-5, with TRBD2 matching over 11 bases. Germline CDR1 and CDR2: SGHVS and FQNEAQ. CDR3 length: 15 amino acids. Trimming removed 6 bases from V and 5 bases from J; junction bases left unmatched: 8. The DNA read from the CDR3 is TGTGCCAGCAGGATAGCGGGGGGGCCGTGGGAGACC. Protein product: CASRIAGGPWET. The complete CDR3 sequence is CASRIAGGPWETQYF.

To note about this clone: The read comes to an end 3 residues before the CDR3 does, leaving the germline J gene to fill in the end. The chain joins TRBV20-1 to TRBJ2-2; D perhaps matches TRBD1 (6 bases). The V gene's germline CDR1 is DFQATT and CDR2 SNEGSKA (reference sequence). V was cut by 5 bases and J by 1 base, with 8 bases left in between. This CDR3 spans 13 amino acids. The CDR3 bases that were read are TGCAGTGCTCCACAGGGGAACACCGGGGAG. Its translation: CSAPQGNTGE. The full CDR3 protein is CSAPQGNTGELFF.

Remarks on this clone: The read stops 3 residues short of the end of the CDR3; the missing end is completed from the germline J gene. J is TRBJ1-5 and V is TRBV20-1, with D possibly being TRBD1 (6 bases). The CDR3 contains 14 residues. Trimming removed 3 bases at V and 4 bases at J, with 13 bases between. Germline CDR1 is DFQATT and CDR2 is SNEGSKA (reference sequence). Incomplete CDR3 DNA: TGCAGTGCTAGTAAGCAGGGGAATAATCAGCCC. This encodes CSASKQGNNQP. The full CDR3 protein reads CSASKQGNNQPQHF.

A remark on this clone: The read comes to an end 3 residues before the CDR3 does, leaving the germline J gene to fill in the end. The genes are TRBV29-1 and TRBJ2-7; TRBD1 aligns across 7 bases. This CDR3 contains 12 residues. The V gene's germline CDR1 is SQVTM and CDR2 ANQGSEA. Unmatched junction bases numbered 9, after V lost 7 bases and J lost 6 bases. The sequenced CDR3 bases are TGCAGCGGCCTTACAGGGGCGGGCGAG. Encoded protein: CSGLTGAGE. The entire CDR3 protein reads CSGLTGAGEQYF.

With respect to this clone: The junction departs from the called germline gene at one end, perhaps through a read error. The DNA ends 3 residues before the CDR3 does, and the rest of the CDR3 is filled in from the germline J gene. The rearrangement links TRBV4-2 to TRBJ2-2; no firm D call. This CDR3 spans 13 amino acids. Germline values: CDR1 LGHNA, CDR2 YNFKEQ. The CDR3 DNA, read in part, is TGCGCCAGCAGCCAAGATTCCCAGTTTGAG. It encodes CASSQDSQFE. The CDR3 in full is CASSQDSQFELFF.

For this clone: The read terminates 3 residues ahead of where the CDR3 ends, so the germline J gene completes it. The chain employs TRBV7-2 and TRBJ2-7, with 8 nucleotides matching TRBD1. CDR1 and CDR2 (germline): SGHTA, FQGNSA. The CDR3 contains 14 residues. V was pared by 4 bases and J by 6 bases, with 8 bases of the junction left unmatched. The CDR3 spells CASSSGQAPAEQYF. The part of the CDR3 DNA that was read is TGTGCCAGCAGCTCGGGACAGGCCCCGGCCGAG. Filled out from reference TRBV7-2 and TRBJ2-7, the complete variable domain reads GAGVSQSPSNKVTEKGKDVELRCDPISGHTALYWYRQSLGQGLEFLIYFQGNSAPDKSGLPSDRFSAERTGGSVSTLTIQRTQQEDSAVYLCASSSGQAPAEQYFGPGTRLTVT.

Comment on this clone: The read terminates 3 residues before the CDR3 end, so the remaining end is supplied by the germline J gene. V and J are TRBV6-4 and TRBJ2-3; the D gene is possibly TRBD2 (5 bases). CDR3 length equals 13 residues. Trimming stripped 5 bases from V and 2 bases from J, with 8 bases between. Germline loops: CDR1 MRHNA, CDR2 SNTAGT. CDR3 protein: CASSPRVTDTQYF. The sequenced CDR3 bases are TGTGCCAGCAGTCCGCGGGTCACAGATACG.

About this clone itself: Read data end 3 residues before the CDR3 end; the end is taken from the germline J gene. The chain combines TRBV30 with TRBJ1-6; D gene uncertain. The germline gives CDR1 GTSNPN, CDR2 SVGIG (reference sequence). The ends were cut back, 3 bases at V and 7 bases at J, with 19 bases in the middle. The CDR3 length is 16 residues. The covered CDR3 bases are TGTGCCTGGAGGCGTCGGGGTTTAGCACAAAATTCACCC. Its translation is CAWRRRGLAQNSP. The entire CDR3 sequence reads CAWRRRGLAQNSPLHF. Using reference TRBV30 and TRBJ1-6 for the parts outside the CDR3, the full variable domain is SQTIHQWPATLVQPVGSPLSLECTVEGTSNPNLYWYRQAAGRGLQLLFYSVGIGQISSEVPQNLSASRPQDRQFILSSKKLLLSDSGFYLCAWRRRGLAQNSPLHFGNGTRLTVT.

The CDR3 sequence: CASSIAAGGRGNTEAFF. The CDR3 bases that were read are TGTGCCAGTAGTATAGCAGCGGGGGGGAGAGGAAACACTGAA. The V gene is TRBV19, the J gene TRBJ1-1; TRBD1 is a possible D gene (5 bases). Read sequence stops 3 residues before the CDR3 end, and the germline J gene provides the missing end. CDR3 length equals 17 residues. Germline V gene data show CDR1 as LNHDA and CDR2 as SQIVND (reference sequence). V was clipped by 1 base and J by 2 bases, with 17 bases between them.

For this clone: Sequencing ends 3 residues short of the CDR3 end; the germline J gene provides the rest. The rearrangement links TRBV5-1 to TRBJ2-4; 10 bases map to TRBD1. Germline lookup yields CDR1 SGHRS and CDR2 YFSETQ. This CDR3 spans 13 amino acids. Trimming at V came to 7 bases and at J to 7 bases, leaving 5 bases not matched to a gene. CDR3 bases read: TGCGCCAGCGGACAGGGGGAACTTAACATT. It translates to CASGQGELNI. The entire CDR3 is CASGQGELNIQYF.

Regarding this clone: The CDR3 end lies 3 residues beyond the end of the read and is filled in from the germline J gene. This chain uses TRBV5-1 with TRBJ2-4; D is ambiguous. This CDR3 has 13 residues. Germline CDR1 SGHRS, CDR2 YFSETQ. Trimming left V 2 bases short and J 1 base short, with 4 bases between. The CDR3 region is CASSFGAKNIQYF. The covered CDR3 bases are TGCGCCAGCAGCTTTGGCGCCAAAAACATT.